This TCR beta chain came from a study of blood T cell repertoires in COVID-19. Study-level background: T cells, B-cell-depleted T cells, or PBMCs provided the cDNA or gDNA that served as material.

CDR1 is MNHEY and CDR2 is SVGEGT in the germline V gene. V lost 4 bases to trimming and J lost 5 bases, with 14 bases between them. This CDR3 region has 14 residues. Original processing notes: Reference gene primer amplification yielded estimated nucleated cell counts. Measured with immunoSEQ multiplex PCR; TCRdb has only the in-frame clones, and not every one. The V and J calls and clone size come from that table; D and trimming were worked out from the DNA. The sample includes roughly 70,000 clones, approximately 84% of them seen just once. The receptor comes from a human donor in a cohort sampled during active COVID-19. The chain uses TRBV6-2 or TRBV6-3 and TRBJ2-5; tentative D call: TRBD2 (7 bases). Sequencing was performed on peripheral blood. CDR3 loop: CASSFPGGVETQYF. CDR3 nucleotides: TGTGCCAGCAGTTTTCCGGGGGGCGTGGAGACCCAGTACTTC.